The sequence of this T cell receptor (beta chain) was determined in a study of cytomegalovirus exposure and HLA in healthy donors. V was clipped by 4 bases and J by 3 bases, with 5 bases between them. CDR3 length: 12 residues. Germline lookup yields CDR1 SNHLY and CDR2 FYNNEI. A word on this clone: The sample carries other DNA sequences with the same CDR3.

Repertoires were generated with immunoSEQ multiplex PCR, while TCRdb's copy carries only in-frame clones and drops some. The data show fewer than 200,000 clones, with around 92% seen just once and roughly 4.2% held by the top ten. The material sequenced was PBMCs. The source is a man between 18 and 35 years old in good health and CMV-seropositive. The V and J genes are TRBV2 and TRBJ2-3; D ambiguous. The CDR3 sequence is CASSAGTDTQYF. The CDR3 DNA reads TGTGCCAGCAGTGCAGGAACAGATACGCAGTATTTT. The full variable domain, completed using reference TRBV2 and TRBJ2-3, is EPEVTQTPSHQVTQMGQEVILRCVPISNHLYFYWYRQILGQKVEFLVSFYNNEISEKSEIFDDQFSVERPDGSNFTLKIRSTKLEDSAMYFCASSAGTDTQYFGPGTRLTVL.